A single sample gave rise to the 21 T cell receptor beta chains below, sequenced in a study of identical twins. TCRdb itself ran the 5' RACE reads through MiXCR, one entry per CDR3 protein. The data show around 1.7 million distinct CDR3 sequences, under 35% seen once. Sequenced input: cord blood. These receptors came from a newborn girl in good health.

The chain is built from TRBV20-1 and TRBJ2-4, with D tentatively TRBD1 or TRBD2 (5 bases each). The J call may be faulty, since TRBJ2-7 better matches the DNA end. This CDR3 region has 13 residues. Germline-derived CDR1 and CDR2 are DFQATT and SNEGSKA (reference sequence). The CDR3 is CSAGTAGPYEQYF. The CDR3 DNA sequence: TGCAGTGCCGGGACGGCTGGCCCTTACGAGCAGTACTTC.

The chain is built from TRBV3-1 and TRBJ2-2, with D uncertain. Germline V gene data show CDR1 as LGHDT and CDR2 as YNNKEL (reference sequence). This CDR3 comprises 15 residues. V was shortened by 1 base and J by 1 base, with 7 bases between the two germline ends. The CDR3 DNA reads TGTGCCAGCAGCCAAGGTTGGGGGAACACCGGGGAGCTGTTTTTT. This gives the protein CASSQGWGNTGELFF.

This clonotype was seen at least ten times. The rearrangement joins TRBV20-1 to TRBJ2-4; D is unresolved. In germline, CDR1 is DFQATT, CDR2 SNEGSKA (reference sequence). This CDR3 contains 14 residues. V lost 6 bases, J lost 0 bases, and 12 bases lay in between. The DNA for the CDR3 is TGCAGTGCGATCGAACCTCTAGCCAAAAACATTCAGTACTTC. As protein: CSAIEPLAKNIQYF.

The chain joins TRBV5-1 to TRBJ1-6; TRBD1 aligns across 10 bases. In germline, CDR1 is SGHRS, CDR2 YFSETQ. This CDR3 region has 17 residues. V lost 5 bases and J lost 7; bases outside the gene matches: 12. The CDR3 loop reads CASRDLPPGQGNSPLHF. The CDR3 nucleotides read TGCGCCAGCAGGGATCTACCTCCGGGACAGGGGAATTCACCCCTCCACTTT.

The CDR3 DNA reads as TGTGCCAGCAGCTTAGATCCGGGGTCCGAGCAGTACTTC. This codes for CASSLDPGSEQYF. The V gene is TRBV7-2, the J gene TRBJ2-4; weak D call: TRBD2 (5 bases). Near its end, the DNA agrees better with TRBJ2-7, so the J call may be wrong. The CDR3 is 13 amino acids. CDR1 SGHTA and CDR2 FQGNSA come from the germline V gene.

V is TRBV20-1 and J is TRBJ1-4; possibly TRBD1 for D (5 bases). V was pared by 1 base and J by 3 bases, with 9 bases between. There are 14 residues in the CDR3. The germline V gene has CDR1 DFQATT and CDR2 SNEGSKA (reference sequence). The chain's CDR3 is CSARVPGSNEKLFF. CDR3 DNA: TGCAGTGCTAGAGTTCCAGGGTCTAATGAAAAACTGTTTTTT.

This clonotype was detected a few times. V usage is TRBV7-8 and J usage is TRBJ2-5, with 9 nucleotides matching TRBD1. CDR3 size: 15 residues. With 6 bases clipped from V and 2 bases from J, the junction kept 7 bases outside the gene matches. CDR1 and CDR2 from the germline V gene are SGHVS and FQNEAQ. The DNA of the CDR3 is TGTGCCAGCAGATTTAGAGGGACAGGGCAAGAGACCCAGTACTTC. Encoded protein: CASRFRGTGQETQYF.

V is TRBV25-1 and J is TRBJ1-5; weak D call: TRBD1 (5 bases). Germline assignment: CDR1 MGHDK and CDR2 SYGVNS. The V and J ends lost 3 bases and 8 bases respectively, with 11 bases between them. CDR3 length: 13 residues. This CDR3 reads CASSDGQLEPQHF. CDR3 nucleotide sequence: TGTGCCAGCAGTGACGGACAATTGGAGCCCCAGCATTTT.

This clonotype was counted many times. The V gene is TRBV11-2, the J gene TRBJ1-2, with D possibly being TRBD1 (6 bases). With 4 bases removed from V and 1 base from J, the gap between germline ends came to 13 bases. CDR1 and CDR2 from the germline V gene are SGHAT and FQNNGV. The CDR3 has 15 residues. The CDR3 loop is CASSYRDKFNYGYTF. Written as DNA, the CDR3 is TGTGCCAGCAGCTACCGGGACAAATTTAACTATGGCTACACCTTC.

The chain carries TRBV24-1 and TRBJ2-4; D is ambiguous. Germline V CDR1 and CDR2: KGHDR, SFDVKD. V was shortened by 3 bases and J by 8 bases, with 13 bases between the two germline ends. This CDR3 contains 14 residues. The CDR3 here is CATSDPLREDIQYF. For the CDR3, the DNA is TGTGCCACCAGTGATCCCCTTCGTGAGGACATTCAGTACTTC.

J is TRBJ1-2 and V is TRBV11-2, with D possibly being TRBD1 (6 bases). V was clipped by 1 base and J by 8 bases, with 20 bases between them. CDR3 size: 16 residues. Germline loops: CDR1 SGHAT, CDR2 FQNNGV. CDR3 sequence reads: CASSLGSGAPHWGYTF. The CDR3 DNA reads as TGTGCCAGCAGCTTAGGGTCAGGGGCCCCCCATTGGGGCTACACCTTC.

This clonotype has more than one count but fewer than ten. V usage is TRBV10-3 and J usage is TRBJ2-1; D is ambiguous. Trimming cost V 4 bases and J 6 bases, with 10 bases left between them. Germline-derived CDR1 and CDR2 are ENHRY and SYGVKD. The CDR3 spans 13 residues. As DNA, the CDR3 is TGTGCCATCAGTGGGACGTTTGTCAATGAGCAGTTCTTC. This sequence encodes CAISGTFVNEQFF.

The CDR3 region has the DNA TGTGCCAGCAGCGCACCGGGACAGAGGCCCTACGAGCAGTACTTC. Its protein is CASSAPGQRPYEQYF. The J gene is TRBJ2-4, the V gene TRBV4-2, with TRBD1 matching 7 bases. TRBJ2-7 matches the DNA end more closely, so the J call is doubtful. This CDR3 has 15 amino acids. The germline V gene encodes CDR1 LGHNA and CDR2 YNFKEQ.

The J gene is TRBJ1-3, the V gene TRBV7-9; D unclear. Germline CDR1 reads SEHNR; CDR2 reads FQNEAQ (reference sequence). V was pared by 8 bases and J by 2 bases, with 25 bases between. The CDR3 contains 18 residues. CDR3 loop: CASVVIGRARAAGNTIYF. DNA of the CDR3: TGTGCCAGCGTCGTAATTGGCCGGGCCCGAGCGGCTGGAAACACCATATATTTT.

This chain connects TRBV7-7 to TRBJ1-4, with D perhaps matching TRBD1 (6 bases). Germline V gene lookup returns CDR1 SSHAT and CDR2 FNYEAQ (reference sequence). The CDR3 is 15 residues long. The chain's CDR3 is CAINWDKATNEKLFF. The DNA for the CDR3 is TGTGCTATCAACTGGGACAAAGCAACTAATGAAAAACTGTTTTTT.

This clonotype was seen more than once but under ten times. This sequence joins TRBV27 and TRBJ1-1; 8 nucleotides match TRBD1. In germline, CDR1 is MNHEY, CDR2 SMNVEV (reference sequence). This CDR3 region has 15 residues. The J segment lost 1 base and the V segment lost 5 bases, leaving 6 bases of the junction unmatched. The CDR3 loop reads CASSRTGLANTEAFF. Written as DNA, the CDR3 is TGTGCCAGCAGTCGGACAGGGCTAGCGAACACTGAAGCTTTCTTT.

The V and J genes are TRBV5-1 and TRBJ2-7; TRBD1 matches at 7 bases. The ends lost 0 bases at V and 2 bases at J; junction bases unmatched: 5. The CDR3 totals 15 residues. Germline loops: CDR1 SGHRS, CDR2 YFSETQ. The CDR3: CASSLGQGVAYEQYF. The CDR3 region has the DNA TGCGCCAGCAGCTTGGGACAGGGTGTTGCCTACGAGCAGTACTTC. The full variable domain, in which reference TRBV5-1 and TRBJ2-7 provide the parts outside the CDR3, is KAGVTQTPRYLIKTRGQQVTLSCSPISGHRSVSWYQQTPGQGLQFLFEYFSETQRNKGNFPGRFSGRQFSNSRSEMNVSTLELGDSALYLCASSLGQGVAYEQYFGPGTRLTVT.

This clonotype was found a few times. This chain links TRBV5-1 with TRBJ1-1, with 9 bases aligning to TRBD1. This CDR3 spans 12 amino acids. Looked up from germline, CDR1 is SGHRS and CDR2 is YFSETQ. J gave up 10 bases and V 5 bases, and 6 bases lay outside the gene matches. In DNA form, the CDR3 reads TGCGCCAGCAGTTCCGTGGGACAGGGAGCTTTCTTT. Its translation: CASSSVGQGAFF.

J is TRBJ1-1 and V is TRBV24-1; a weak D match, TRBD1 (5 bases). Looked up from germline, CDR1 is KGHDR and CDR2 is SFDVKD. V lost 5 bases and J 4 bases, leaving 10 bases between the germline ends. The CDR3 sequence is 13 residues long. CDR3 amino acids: CATSGPGTTEAFF. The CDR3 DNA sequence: TGTGCCACCAGTGGGCCAGGGACCACTGAAGCTTTCTTT.

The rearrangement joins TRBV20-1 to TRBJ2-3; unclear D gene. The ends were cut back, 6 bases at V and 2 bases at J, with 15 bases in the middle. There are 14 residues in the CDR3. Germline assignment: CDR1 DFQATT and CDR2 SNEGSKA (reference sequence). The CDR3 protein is CSAPPPPLTDTQYF. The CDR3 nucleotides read TGCAGTGCCCCTCCGCCTCCACTCACAGATACGCAGTATTTT.

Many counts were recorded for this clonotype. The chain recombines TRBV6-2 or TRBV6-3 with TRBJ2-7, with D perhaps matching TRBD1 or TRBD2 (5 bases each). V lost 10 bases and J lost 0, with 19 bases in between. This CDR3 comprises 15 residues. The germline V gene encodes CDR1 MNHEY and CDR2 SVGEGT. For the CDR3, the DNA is TGTGCCACCTCGGGGCGCCCAGTTTTCTCCTACGAGCAGTACTTC. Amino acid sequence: CATSGRPVFSYEQYF.